A selection of T cell receptor beta chains follows, all from one sample in a study of blood T cells in healthy people across ages. In TCRdb, the 5' RACE reads were re-called with MiXCR into one record per CDR3 protein. The sample consists of around 580,000 distinct CDR3 sequences, 45% to 55% of them appearing once. Sequencing was done on a sample of blood. The receptors here all came from a man aged 80 or over in good health. CDR3s include the opening cysteine and the closing phenylalanine or tryptophan. D genes are given only for firm matches. Clone size is stated in some rows and not others, as once, few, many or a class when expanded.

TRBV7-9	TRBJ1-4	TRBD1	.	TGTGCCAGCAGACCTCCGGGACAGGGTAATGAAAAACTGTTTTTT	CASRPPGQGNEKLFF
TRBV12-3/TRBV12-4	TRBJ2-5	TRBD1	few	TGTGCCAGCAGTGAGGGACAGGCCCGAACCCAGTACTTC	CASSEGQARTQYF
TRBV3-1	TRBJ2-1	TRBD2	few	TGTGCCAGCAGCCAACTAGCGGGAGAGGATGAGCAGTTCTTC	CASSQLAGEDEQFF
TRBV28	TRBJ1-6	.	.	TGTGCCAGCACAAGTCCGAATTCACCCCTCCACTTT	CASTSPNSPLHF
TRBV7-2	TRBJ1-2	.	.	TGTGCCAGCAGCTTAGTGTTAGGGGCAGACTATGGCTACACCTTC	CASSLVLGADYGYTF
TRBV9	TRBJ2-4	TRBD2	.	TGTGCCAGCAGCGCCGCCCCAAACCTAGCGGGAGTGGGGGGAAACATTCAGTACTTC	CASSAAPNLAGVGGNIQYF
TRBV11-2	TRBJ2-1	.	many	TGTGCCAGCAGACCAGCAAGAGGGGGCTACAATGAGCAGTTCTTC	CASRPARGGYNEQFF
TRBV29-1	TRBJ2-5	.	.	TGCAGCGTTGAGGTGACCGCGCCCAATGAGCAGTACTTC	CSVEVTAPNEQYF
TRBV28	TRBJ2-5	TRBD1	.	TGTGCCAGCAGACCACTCGACAGGGGGCTAGAGGAGACCCAGTACTTC	CASRPLDRGLEETQYF
TRBV7-9	TRBJ1-1	.	.	TGTGCCAGCAGCTTAAGGACGACCCGGGTTAACACTGAAGCTTTCTTT	CASSLRTTRVNTEAFF
TRBV7-8	TRBJ2-6	.	.	TGTGCCAGCAGCCACGAATTCGTCCGGGCCAACGTCCTGACTTTC	CASSHEFVRANVLTF
TRBV15	TRBJ2-1	.	.	TGTGCCACCAGCCCCCAAGGGGCTTACAATGAGCAGTTCTTC	CATSPQGAYNEQFF
TRBV28	TRBJ2-7	.	.	TGTGCCAGCAGTCCCCCAGCTATCTCCTACGAGCAGTACTTC	CASSPPAISYEQYF
TRBV7-9	TRBJ2-3	TRBD2	.	TGTGCCAGCAGCCTGGGACTAGCGGGAGCGGTAGATACGCAGTATTTT	CASSLGLAGAVDTQYF
TRBV27	TRBJ2-3	TRBD1	many	TGTGCCAGCAGTTTCGCGCCGACAGGGACCTATACGCAGTATTTT	CASSFAPTGTYTQYF
TRBV12-3/TRBV12-4	TRBJ1-2	.	few	TGTGCCAGCAGTTTAAGCGGATTCTCCTATGGCTACACCTTC	CASSLSGFSYGYTF
TRBV11-2	TRBJ2-1	.	few	TGTGCCAGCAGTCAACCCCCCTTGGAACAGCAGTTCTTC	CASSQPPLEQQFF